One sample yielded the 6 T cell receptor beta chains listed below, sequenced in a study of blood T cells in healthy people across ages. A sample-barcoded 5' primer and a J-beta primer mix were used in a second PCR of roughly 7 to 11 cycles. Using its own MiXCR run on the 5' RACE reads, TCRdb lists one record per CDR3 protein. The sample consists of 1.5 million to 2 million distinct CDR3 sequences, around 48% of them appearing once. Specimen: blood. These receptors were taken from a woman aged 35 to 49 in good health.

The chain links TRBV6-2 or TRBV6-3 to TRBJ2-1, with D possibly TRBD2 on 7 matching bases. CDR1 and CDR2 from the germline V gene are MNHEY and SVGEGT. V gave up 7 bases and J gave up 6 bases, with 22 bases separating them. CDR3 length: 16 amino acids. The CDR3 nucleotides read TGTGCCAGCACGGAGGGAGTCGGGGGGCCGTTCAATGAGCAGTTCTTC. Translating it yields CASTEGVGGPFNEQFF.

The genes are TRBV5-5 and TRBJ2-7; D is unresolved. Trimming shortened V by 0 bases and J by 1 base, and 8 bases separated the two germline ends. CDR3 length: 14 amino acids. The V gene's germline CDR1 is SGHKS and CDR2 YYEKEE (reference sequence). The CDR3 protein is CASSLVVNSYEQYF. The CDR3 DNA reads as TGTGCCAGCAGCTTGGTGGTGAATTCCTACGAGCAGTACTTC. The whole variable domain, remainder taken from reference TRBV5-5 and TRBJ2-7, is DAGVTQSPTHLIKTRGQQVTLRCSPISGHKSVSWYQQVLGQGPQFIFQYYEKEERGRGNFPDRFSARQFPNYSSELNVNALLLGDSALYLCASSLVVNSYEQYFGPGTRLTVT.

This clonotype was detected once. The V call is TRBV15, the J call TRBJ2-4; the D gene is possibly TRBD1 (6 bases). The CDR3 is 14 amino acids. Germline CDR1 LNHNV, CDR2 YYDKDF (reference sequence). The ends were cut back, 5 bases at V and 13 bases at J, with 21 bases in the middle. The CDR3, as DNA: TGTGCCACCAGCCCCGGGACAACTACCTACGGGCAGTACTTC. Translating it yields CATSPGTTTYGQYF.

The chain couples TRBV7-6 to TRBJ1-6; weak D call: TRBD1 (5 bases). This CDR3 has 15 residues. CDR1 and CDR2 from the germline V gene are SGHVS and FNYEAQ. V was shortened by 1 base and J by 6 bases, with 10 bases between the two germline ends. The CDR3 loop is CASSLGGISNSPLHF. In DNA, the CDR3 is TGTGCCAGCAGCTTAGGGGGGATTAGTAATTCACCCCTCCACTTT.

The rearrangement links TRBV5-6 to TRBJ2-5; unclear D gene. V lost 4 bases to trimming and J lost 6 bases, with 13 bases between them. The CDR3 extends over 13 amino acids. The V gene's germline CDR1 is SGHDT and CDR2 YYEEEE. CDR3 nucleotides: TGTGCCAGCAGCCATGGCAGGCCCCAGACCCAGTACTTC. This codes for CASSHGRPQTQYF.

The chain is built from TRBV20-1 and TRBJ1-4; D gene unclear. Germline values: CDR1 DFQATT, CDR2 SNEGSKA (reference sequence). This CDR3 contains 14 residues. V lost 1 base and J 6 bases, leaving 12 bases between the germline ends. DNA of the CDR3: TGCAGTGCTAGAGCTCCGCAGGTCGATGAAAAACTGTTTTTT. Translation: CSARAPQVDEKLFF.